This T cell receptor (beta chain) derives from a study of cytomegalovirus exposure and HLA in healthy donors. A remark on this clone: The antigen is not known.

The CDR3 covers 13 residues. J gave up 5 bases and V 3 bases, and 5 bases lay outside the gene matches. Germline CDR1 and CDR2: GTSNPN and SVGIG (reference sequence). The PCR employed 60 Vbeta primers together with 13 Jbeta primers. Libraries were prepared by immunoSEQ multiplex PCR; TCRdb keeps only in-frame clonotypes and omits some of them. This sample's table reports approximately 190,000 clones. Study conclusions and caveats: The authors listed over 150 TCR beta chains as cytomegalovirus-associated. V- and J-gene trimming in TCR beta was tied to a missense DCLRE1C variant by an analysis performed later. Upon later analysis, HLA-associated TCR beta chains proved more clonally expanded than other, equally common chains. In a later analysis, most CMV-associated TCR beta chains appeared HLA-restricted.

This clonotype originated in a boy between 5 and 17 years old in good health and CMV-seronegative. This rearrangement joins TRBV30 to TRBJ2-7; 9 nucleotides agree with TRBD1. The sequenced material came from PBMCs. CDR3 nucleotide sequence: TGTGCCTGGAGCCCGGACAGGGGCAACGAGCAGTACTTC. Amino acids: CAWSPDRGNEQYF.